This TCR beta chain is from a study of blood T cell repertoires in COVID-19. As for the study in general: The analysed material was cDNA or gDNA that came from T cells, B-cell-depleted T cells, or PBMCs.

How the authors handled the data: Amplification from reference gene primers served as the basis for estimated nucleated cell counts. Assay used: immunoSEQ multiplex PCR; TCRdb lists only in-frame clones, some missing. V, J and clone size are those of that table, while D and trimming were read from the DNA. This table has a few hundred thousand clones, about 90% appearing once. Germline lookup yields CDR1 SGHRS and CDR2 YFSETQ. After removal of 0 bases from V and 0 bases from J, the junction contained 2 bases not matched to a gene. CDR3 length: 15 residues. Those enrolled, adults aged roughly 18 to 89 years, came from 20 to 25 US areas. Membership in each cohort depended on participant-reported clinical history.

The chain couples TRBV5-1 to TRBJ2-7; 8 bases agree with TRBD2. The sample was PBMCs or T cells enriched from blood (not recorded which). This clonotype was sampled from a woman in her thirties who had recovered from COVID-19. In DNA, the CDR3 is TGCGCCAGCAGCTTGGGACTAGCGAACTCCTACGAGCAGTACTTC. This sequence encodes CASSLGLANSYEQYF.